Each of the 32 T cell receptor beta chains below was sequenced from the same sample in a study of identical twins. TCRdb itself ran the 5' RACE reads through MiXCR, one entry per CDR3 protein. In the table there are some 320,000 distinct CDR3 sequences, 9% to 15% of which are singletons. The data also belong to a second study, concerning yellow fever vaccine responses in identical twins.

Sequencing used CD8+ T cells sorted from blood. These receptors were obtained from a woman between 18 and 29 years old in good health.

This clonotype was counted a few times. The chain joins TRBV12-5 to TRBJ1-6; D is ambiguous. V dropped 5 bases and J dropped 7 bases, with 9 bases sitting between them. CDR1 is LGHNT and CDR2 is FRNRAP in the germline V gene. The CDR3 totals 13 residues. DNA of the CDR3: TGTGCTAGTGGTCCTGGGGTAAATTCACCCCTCCACTTT. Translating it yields CASGPGVNSPLHF.

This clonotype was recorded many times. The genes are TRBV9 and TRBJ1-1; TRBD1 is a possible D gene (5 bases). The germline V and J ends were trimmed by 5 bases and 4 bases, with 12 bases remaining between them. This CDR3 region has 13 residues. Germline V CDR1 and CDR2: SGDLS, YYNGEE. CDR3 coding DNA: TGTGCCAGCAGTTCTGGGGGGTTCACTGAAGCTTTCTTT. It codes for CASSSGGFTEAFF.

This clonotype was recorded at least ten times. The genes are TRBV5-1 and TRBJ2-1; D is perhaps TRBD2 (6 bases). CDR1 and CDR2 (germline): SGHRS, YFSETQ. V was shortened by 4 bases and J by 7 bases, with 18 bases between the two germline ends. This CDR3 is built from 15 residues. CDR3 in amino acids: CASSPEVSGKNEQFF. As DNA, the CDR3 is TGCGCCAGCAGCCCCGAGGTTAGCGGAAAGAATGAGCAGTTCTTC.

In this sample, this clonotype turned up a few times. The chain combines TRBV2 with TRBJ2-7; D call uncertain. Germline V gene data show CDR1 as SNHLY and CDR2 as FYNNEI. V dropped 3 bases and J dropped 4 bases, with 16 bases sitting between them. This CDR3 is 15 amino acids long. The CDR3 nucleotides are TGTGCCAGCAGTGAGAATCCTTCGACCGATTACGAGCAGTACGTC. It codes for CASSENPSTDYEQYV.

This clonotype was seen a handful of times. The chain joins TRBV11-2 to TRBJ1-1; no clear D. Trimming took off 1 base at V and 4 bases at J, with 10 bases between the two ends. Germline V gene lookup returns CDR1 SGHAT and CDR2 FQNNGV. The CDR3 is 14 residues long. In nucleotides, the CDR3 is TGTGCCAGCAGCTTAGCGGGGTTCGTCACTGAAGCTTTCTTT. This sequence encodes CASSLAGFVTEAFF.

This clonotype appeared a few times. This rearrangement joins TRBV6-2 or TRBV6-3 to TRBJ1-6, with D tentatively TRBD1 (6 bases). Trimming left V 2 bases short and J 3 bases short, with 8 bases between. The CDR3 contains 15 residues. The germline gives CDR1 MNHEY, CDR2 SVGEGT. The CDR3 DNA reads TGTGCCAGCAGTTACCGGGACAACTATAATTCACCCCTCCACTTT. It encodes CASSYRDNYNSPLHF.

CDR3 amino acids: CASSQIPDGHSNQPQHF. CDR3 coding DNA: TGTGCCAGCAGCCAGATACCGGACGGCCATAGCAATCAGCCCCAGCATTTT. The chain couples TRBV3-1 to TRBJ1-5; D uncertain. Trimming took 3 bases from V and 0 from J, leaving 15 bases between them. This CDR3 is built from 17 residues. From germline, CDR1 is LGHDT and CDR2 YNNKEL (reference sequence).

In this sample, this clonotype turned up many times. CDR3 sequence: CATSDLTGGFEQFF. Here the CDR3 DNA reads TGTGCCACCAGTGATTTGACGGGAGGGTTTGAGCAGTTCTTC. The V gene is TRBV24-1, the J gene TRBJ2-1; TRBD2 matches 8 bases. Germline V gene data show CDR1 as KGHDR and CDR2 as SFDVKD. The length of the CDR3 is 14 residues. The V gene end was trimmed by 0 bases and the J gene end by 9 bases; junction bases not matched to a gene: 3.

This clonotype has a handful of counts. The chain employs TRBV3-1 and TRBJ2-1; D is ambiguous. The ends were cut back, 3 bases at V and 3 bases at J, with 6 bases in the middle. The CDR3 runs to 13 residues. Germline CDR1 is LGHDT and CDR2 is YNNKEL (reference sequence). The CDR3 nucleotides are TGTGCCAGCAGCCAGGGTAACTACAATGAGCAGTTCTTC. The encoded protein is CASSQGNYNEQFF.

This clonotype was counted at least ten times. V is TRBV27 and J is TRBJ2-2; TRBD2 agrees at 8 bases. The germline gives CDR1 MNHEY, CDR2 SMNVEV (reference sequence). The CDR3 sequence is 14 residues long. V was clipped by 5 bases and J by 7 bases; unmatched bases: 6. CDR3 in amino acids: CASSPGLGIGELFF. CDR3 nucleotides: TGTGCCAGCAGTCCGGGACTAGGGATCGGGGAGCTGTTTTTT.

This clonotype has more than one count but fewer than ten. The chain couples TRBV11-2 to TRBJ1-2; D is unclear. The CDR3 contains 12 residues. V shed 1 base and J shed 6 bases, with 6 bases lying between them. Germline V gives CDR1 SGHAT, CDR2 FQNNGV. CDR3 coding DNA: TGTGCCAGCAGCTTAGGGGCCAATGGCTACACCTTC. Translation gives CASSLGANGYTF.

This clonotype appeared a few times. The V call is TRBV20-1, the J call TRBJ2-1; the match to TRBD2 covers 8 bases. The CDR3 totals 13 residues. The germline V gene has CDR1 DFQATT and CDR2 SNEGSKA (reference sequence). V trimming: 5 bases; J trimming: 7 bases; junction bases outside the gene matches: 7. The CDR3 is CSAPGLGRNEQFF. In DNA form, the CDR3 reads TGCAGTGCTCCGGGACTAGGTCGGAATGAGCAGTTCTTC.

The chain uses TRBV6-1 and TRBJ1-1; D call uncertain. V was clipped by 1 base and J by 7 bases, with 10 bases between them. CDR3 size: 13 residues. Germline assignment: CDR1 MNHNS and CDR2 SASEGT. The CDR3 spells CASSEVAEGEAFF. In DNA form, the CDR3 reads TGTGCCAGCAGTGAAGTGGCAGAGGGTGAAGCTTTCTTT.

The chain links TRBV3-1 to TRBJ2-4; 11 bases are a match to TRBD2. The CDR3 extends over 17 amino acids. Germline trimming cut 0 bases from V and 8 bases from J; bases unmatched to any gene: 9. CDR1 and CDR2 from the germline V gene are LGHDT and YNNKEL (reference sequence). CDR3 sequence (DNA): TGTGCCAGCAGCCAAGACGGGTCTAGCGGGAGGCGGGACATTCAGTACTTC. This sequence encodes CASSQDGSSGRRDIQYF.

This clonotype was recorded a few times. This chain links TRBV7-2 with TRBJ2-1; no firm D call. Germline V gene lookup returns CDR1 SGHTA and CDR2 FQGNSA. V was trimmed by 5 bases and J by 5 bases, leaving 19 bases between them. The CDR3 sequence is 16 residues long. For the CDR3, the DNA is TGTGCCAGCAGCCCCAAACCCCGGTATCTTAACAATGAGCAGTTCTTC. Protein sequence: CASSPKPRYLNNEQFF.

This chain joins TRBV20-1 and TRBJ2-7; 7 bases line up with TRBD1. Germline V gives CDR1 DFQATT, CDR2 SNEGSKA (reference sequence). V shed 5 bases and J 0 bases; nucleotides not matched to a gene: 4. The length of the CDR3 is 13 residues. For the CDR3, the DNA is TGCAGTGCTGGGTGGGACAGCTCCTACGAGCAGTACGTC. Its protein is CSAGWDSSYEQYV.

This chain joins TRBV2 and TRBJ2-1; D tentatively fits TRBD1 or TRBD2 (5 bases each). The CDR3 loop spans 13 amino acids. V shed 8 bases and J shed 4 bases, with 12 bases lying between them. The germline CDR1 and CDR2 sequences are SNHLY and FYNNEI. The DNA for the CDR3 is TGTGCCAGCCTTGGGACGCTATACAATGAGCAGTTCTTC. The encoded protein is CASLGTLYNEQFF.

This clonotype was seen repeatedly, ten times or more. CDR3 sequence (DNA): TGTGCCAGCAGTGAAAAAACACGAGGGACCCAGCATTTT. Protein: CASSEKTRGTQHF. The chain has TRBV6-1 and TRBJ1-5, with D unclear. This CDR3 region has 13 residues. Trimming left V 2 bases short and J 11 bases short, with 13 bases between. CDR1 and CDR2 from the germline V gene are MNHNS and SASEGT.

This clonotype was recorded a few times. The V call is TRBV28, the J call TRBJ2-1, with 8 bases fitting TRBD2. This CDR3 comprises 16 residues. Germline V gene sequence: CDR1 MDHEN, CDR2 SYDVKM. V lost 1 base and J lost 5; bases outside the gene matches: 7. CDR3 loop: CASSLYFGRADNEQFF. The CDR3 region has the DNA TGTGCCAGCAGTTTATATTTCGGGAGGGCCGACAATGAGCAGTTCTTC. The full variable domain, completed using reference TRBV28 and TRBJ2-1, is DVKVTQSSRYLVKRTGEKVFLECVQDMDHENMFWYRQDPGLGLRLIYFSYDVKMKEKGDIPEGYSVSREKKERFSLILESASTNQTSMYLCASSLYFGRADNEQFFGPGTRLTVL.

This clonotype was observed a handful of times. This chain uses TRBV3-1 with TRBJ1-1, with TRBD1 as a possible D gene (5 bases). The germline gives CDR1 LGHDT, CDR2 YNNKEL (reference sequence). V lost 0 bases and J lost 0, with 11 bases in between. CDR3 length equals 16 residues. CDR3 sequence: CASSQEGEGMNTEAFF. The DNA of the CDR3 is TGTGCCAGCAGCCAAGAAGGGGAGGGGATGAACACTGAAGCTTTCTTT.

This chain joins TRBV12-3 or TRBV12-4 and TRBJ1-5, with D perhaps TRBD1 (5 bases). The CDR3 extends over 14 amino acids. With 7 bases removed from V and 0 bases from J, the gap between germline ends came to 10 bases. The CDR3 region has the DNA TGTGCCAGCATGACAGCCTATAGCAATCAGCCCCAGCATTTT. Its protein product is CASMTAYSNQPQHF.

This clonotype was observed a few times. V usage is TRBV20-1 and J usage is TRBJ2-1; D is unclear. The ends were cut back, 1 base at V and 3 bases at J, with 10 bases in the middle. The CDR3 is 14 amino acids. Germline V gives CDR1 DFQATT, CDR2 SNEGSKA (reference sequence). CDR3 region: CSARVAKGYNEQFF. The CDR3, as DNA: TGCAGTGCTAGAGTGGCTAAGGGCTACAATGAGCAGTTCTTC.

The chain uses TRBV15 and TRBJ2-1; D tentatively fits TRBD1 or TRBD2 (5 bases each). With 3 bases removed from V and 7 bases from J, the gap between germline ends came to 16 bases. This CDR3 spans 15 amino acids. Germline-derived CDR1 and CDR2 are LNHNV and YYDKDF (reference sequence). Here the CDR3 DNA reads TGTGCCACCAGCAGCCAAAGGGGTGGGAGTAATGAGCAGTTCTTC. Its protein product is CATSSQRGGSNEQFF.

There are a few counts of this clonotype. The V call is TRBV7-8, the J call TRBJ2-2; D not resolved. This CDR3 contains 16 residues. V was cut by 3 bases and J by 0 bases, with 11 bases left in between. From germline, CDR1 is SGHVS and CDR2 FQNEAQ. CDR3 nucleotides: TGTGCCAGCAGCTTCCTTAATACAGCGAACACCGGGGAGCTGTTTTTT. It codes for CASSFLNTANTGELFF.

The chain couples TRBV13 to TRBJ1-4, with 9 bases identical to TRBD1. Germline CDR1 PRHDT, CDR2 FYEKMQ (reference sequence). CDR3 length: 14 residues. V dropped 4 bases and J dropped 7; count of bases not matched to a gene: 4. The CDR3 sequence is CASSSGTGSEKLFF. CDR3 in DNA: TGTGCCAGCAGCTCCGGGACAGGGAGTGAAAAACTGTTTTTT.

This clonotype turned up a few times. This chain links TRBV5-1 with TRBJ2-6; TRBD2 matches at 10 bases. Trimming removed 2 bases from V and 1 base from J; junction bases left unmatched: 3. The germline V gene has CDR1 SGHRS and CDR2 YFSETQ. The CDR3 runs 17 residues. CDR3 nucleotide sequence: TGCGCCAGCAGCTTCAGCGGGGGGGCTTCTGGGGCCAACGTCCTGACTTTC. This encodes CASSFSGGASGANVLTF.

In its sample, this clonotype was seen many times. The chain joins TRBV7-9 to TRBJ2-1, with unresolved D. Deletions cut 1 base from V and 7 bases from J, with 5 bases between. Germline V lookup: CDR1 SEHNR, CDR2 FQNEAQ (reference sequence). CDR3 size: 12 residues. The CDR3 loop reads CASSLVANEQFF. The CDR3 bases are TGTGCCAGCAGCTTAGTTGCGAATGAGCAGTTCTTC. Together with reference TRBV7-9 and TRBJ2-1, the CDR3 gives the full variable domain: DTGVSQNPRHKITKRGQNVTFRCDPISEHNRLYWYRQTLGQGPEFLTYFQNEAQLEKSRLLSDRFSAERPKGSFSTLEIQRTEQGDSAMYLCASSLVANEQFFGPGTRLTVL.

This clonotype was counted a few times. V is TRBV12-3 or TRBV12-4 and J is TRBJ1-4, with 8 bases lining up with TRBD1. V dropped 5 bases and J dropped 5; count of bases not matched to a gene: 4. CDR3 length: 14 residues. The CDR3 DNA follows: TGTGCCAGCAGTGCAGGGGGCTGGAATGAAAAACTGTTTTTT. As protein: CASSAGGWNEKLFF.

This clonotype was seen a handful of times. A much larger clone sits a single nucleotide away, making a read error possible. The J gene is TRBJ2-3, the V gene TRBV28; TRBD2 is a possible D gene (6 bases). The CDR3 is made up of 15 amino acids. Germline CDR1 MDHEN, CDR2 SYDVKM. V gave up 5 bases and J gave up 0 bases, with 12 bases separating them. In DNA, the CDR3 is TGTGCCAGCAGTCCCCCGGGGACTAGCACAGATACGCAGTATTTT. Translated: CASSPPGTSTDTQYF.

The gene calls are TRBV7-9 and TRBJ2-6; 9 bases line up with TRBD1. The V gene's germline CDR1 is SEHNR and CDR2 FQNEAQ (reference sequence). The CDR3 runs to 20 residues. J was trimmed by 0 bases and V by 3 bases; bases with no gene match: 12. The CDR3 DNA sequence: TGTGCCAGCAGCTTGTCAACTCGGGGACAGGGCATCTCTGGGGCCAACGTCCTGACTTTC. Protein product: CASSLSTRGQGISGANVLTF.

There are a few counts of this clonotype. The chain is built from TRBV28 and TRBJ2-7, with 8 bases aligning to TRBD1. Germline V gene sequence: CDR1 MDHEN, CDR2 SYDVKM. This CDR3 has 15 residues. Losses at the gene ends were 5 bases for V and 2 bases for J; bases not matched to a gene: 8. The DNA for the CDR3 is TGTGCCAGCAGTCCAGGACAGGGAATAGCCTACGAGCAGTACTTC. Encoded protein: CASSPGQGIAYEQYF.

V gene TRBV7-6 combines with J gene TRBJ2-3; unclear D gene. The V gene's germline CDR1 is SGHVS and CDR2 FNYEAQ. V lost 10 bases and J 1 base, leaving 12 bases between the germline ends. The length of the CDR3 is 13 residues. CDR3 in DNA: TGTGCCACGGTGGGCGGACGCACAGATACGCAGTATTTT. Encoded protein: CATVGGRTDTQYF.